Only a few counts were recorded for the clone carrying this TCR beta chain. The data belong to a study of regulatory T cells in long-lasting Graves disease. The time point here: newly diagnosed GD, antithyroid drugs for less than 3 months. PBMC-extracted RNA yielded the TCR library. Patients of an endocrinology department in Xi'an, China, were included. Blood from the periphery, nine milliliters in all, was drawn into EDTA tubes. Construction of the TCR beta libraries employed iRepertoire HTBI primers in conjunction with Arm-PCR of CDR3 regions. TCRdb used MiXCR to reprocess the multiplex PCR reads, holding one entry per CDR3 protein. The data contain some 350,000 distinct CDR3 sequences, around 15% of them singletons. The same specimen was also included in a second study, on T cells in Graves' hyperthyroidism and ophthalmopathy. As that report states: Subjects aged 18 to 65 presented with newly diagnosed hyperthyroidism of less than 2 months' duration. Most expanded thyroid clonotypes above 0.001 recurred in blood.

Sequenced here: peripheral blood mononuclear cells (PBMCs), sampled at new diagnosis, from a patient treated with antithyroid drugs. The clonotype comes from a woman under 30 with Graves disease.

The CDR3 bases are TGTGCCAGCAGTGAAGCGGGTTCTGGAAACACCATATATTTT. This sequence encodes CASSEAGSGNTIYF. The V call is TRBV6-1, the J call TRBJ1-3, with D unclear. This CDR3 region has 14 residues. Germline assignment: CDR1 MNHNS and CDR2 SASEGT. V gave up 0 bases and J gave up 1 base, with 4 bases separating them.